This section outlines one T cell receptor (beta chain) sequence together with its context. MiXCR, run by TCRdb on the RT-PCR reads, gives a single entry per CDR3 protein. The sample has approximately 720,000 distinct CDR3 sequences, approximately 15% seen once; the top ten hold 3.6%. The CDR3 has 15 amino acids. V was shortened by 5 bases and J by 0 bases, with 10 bases between the two germline ends. In germline, CDR1 is MNHNS, CDR2 SASEGT. The sequence was obtained from a female donor in good health, serving as a healthy control. The sample comprised memory CD4+ T cells from blood. V usage is TRBV6-1 and J usage is TRBJ2-2; tentative D call: TRBD1 (6 bases). DNA for the CDR3: TGTGCCAGCAGTACCTGGACAGCGAACACCGGGGAGCTGTTTTTT. Translating it yields CASSTWTANTGELFF.